The 5 T cell receptor beta chains below all came from one sample that was sequenced in a study of technical replicates of blood from a handful of donors. Here immunoSEQ multiplex PCR was the method, and the copy in TCRdb shows in-frame clones only, minus some. The data contain 50,000 to 80,000 clones, approximately 88% of them singletons. Sequencing was done on a sample of PBMCs. These receptors originate from a human donor in good health. Some clones in this sample may be carry-over from other donors' samples.

This sequence joins TRBV7-8 and TRBJ2-1; TRBD2 matches 8 bases. The ends lost 4 bases at V and 4 bases at J; junction bases unmatched: 6. This CDR3 spans 15 amino acids. Germline CDR1 and CDR2: SGHVS and FQNEAQ. The CDR3: CASSWLAGGYNEQFF. CDR3 DNA sequence: TGTGCCAGCAGCTGGTTGGCGGGAGGTTACAATGAGCAGTTCTTC. The whole variable domain, filled in from reference TRBV7-8 and TRBJ2-1, reads GAGVSQSPRYKVAKRGQDVALRCDPISGHVSLFWYQQALGQGPEFLTYFQNEAQLDKSGLPSDRFFAERPEGSVSTLKIQRTQQEDSAVYLCASSWLAGGYNEQFFGPGTRLTVL.

The V and J genes are TRBV9 and TRBJ2-3; 8 bases are shared with TRBD1. Germline V gene data show CDR1 as SGDLS and CDR2 as YYNGEE. V lost 4 bases and J lost 4; bases outside the gene matches: 5. CDR3 length: 14 residues. The CDR3 spells CASSPRGLSDTQYF. The CDR3, as DNA: TGTGCCAGCAGCCCCAGGGGGCTTTCAGATACGCAGTATTTT.

The chain has TRBV7-2 and TRBJ2-7, with D perhaps matching TRBD1 (5 bases). Germline-derived CDR1 and CDR2 are SGHTA and FQGNSA. The ends were cut back, 1 base at V and 1 base at J, with 8 bases in the middle. The CDR3 has 14 amino acids. CDR3 coding DNA: TGTGCCAGCAGCTTAGAGGGGTGGTCCTACGAGCAGTACTTC. It specifies CASSLEGWSYEQYF.

This chain connects TRBV5-1 to TRBJ2-6, with D maybe TRBD2 (5 bases). CDR1 SGHRS and CDR2 YFSETQ come from the germline V gene. V was pared by 0 bases and J by 1 base, with 5 bases between. The CDR3 is made up of 15 amino acids. CDR3 sequence reads: CASSLGGSGANVLTF. The CDR3 coding sequence is TGCGCCAGCAGCTTGGGAGGGTCTGGGGCCAACGTCCTGACTTTC.

The chain combines TRBV4-3 with TRBJ2-5, with 14 bases that match TRBD2. The DNA end lines up better with TRBJ2-7; the J call may be wrong. The length of the CDR3 is 17 residues. CDR1 is LGHNA and CDR2 is YSLEER in the germline V gene. The CDR3 DNA sequence: TGCGCCAGCAGCCTACAGGGACTAGCGGGGGATCCCTACGAGCAGTACTTC. It yields the protein CASSLQGLAGDPYEQYF.